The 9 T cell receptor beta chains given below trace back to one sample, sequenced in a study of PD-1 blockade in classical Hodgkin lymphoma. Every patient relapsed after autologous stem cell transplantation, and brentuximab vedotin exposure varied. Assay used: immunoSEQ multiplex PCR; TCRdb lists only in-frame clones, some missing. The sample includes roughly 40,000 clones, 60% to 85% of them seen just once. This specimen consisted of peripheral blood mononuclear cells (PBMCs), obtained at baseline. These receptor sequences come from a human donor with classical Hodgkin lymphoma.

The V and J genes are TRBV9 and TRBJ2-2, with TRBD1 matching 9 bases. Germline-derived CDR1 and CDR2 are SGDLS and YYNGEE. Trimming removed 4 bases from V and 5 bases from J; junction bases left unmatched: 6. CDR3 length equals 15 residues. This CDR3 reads CASSPGQGRTGELFF. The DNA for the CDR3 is TGTGCCAGCAGCCCGGGACAGGGTAGGACCGGGGAGCTGTTTTTT. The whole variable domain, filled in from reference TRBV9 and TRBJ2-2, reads DSGVTQTPKHLITATGQRVTLRCSPRSGDLSVYWYQQSLDQGLQFLIQYYNGEERAKGNILERFSAQQFPDLHSELNLSSLELGDSALYFCASSPGQGRTGELFFGEGSRLTVL.

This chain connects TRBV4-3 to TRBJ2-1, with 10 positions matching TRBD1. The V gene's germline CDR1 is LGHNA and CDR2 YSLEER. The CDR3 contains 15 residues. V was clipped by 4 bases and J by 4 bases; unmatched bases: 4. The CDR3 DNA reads TGCGCCAGCAGCCGGGACAGGGGCAATTACAATGAGCAGTTCTTC. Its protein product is CASSRDRGNYNEQFF.

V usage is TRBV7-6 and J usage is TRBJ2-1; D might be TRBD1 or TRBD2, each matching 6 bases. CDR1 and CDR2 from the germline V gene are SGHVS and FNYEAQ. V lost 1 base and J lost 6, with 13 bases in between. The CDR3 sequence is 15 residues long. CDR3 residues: CASSLEGGTGNEQFF. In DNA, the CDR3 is TGTGCCAGCAGCTTAGAGGGGGGTACTGGCAATGAGCAGTTCTTC.

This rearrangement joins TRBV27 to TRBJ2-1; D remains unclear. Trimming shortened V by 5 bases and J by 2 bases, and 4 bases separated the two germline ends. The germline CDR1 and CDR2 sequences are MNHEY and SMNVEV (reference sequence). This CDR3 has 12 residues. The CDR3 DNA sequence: TGTGCCAGCAGTCCGACCTACAATGAGCAGTTCTTC. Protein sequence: CASSPTYNEQFF.

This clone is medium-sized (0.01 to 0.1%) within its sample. The CDR3 nucleotides are TGCGCCAGCAGCCTGAAAGAGACCCAGTACTTC. Its protein is CASSLKETQYF. The rearrangement uses TRBV4-1 and TRBJ2-5, with D uncertain. The germline V gene encodes CDR1 MGHRA and CDR2 YSYEKL. Trimming cost V 4 bases and J 3 bases, with 3 bases left between them. The length of the CDR3 is 11 residues.

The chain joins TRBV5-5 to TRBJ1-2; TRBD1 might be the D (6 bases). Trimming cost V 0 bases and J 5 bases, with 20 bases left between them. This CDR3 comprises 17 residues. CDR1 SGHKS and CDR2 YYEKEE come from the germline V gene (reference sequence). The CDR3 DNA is TGTGCCAGCAGCTTGGGGGCAGGGGACCCTTTCAGTTATGGCTACACCTTC. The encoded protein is CASSLGAGDPFSYGYTF. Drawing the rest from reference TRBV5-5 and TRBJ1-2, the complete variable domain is DAGVTQSPTHLIKTRGQQVTLRCSPISGHKSVSWYQQVLGQGPQFIFQYYEKEERGRGNFPDRFSARQFPNYSSELNVNALLLGDSALYLCASSLGAGDPFSYGYTFGSGTRLTVV.

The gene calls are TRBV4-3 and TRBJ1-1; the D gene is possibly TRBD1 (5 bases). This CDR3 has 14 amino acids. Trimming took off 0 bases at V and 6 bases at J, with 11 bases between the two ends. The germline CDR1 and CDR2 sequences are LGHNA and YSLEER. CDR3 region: CASSQDTQGAEAFF. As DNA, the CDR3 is TGCGCCAGCAGCCAAGATACCCAGGGTGCTGAAGCTTTCTTT.

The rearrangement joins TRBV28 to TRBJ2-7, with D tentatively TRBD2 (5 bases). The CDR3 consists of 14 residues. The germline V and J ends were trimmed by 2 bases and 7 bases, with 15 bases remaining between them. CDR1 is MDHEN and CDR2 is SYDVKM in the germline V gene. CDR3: CASSLTGLSGEQYF. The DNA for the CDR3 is TGTGCCAGCAGTTTAACGGGCCTATCGGGAGAGCAGTACTTC.

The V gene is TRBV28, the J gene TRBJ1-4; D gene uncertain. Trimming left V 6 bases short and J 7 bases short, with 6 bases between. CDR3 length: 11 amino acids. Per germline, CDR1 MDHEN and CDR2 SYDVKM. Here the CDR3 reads CASRGSEKLFF. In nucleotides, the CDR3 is TGTGCCAGCAGGGGGTCTGAAAAACTGTTTTTT.